This T cell receptor beta chain is from a study of T cells after yellow fever vaccination. Germline CDR1 is MNHEY and CDR2 is SVGAGI. CDR3 length: 14 residues. Unmatched junction bases numbered 5, after V lost 4 bases and J lost 6 bases. TCRdb ran MiXCR on the 5' RACE reads and lists one entry per CDR3 protein. The sample includes around 310,000 distinct CDR3 sequences, around 4% of them seen just once. This clonotype was seen ten or more times. The source of this sequence is a man between 18 and 29 years old who received the YFV17D yellow fever vaccine. This sequence joins TRBV6-5 and TRBJ1-1; TRBD1 aligns across 10 bases. Sample: PBMCs, taken on the day of the yellow fever booster vaccination. The CDR3 DNA sequence: TGTGCCAGCAGTTTAGACAGGGGGCTAGCTGAAGCTTTCTTT. Its protein is CASSLDRGLAEAFF.